The 11 T cell receptor beta chains listed next were all sequenced from one sample in a study of CD8 T cells in ankylosing spondylitis. These receptors lack a known antigen. TCRdb used MiXCR to reprocess the 5' RACE reads, holding one entry per CDR3 protein. The table includes 700,000 or so distinct CDR3 sequences, around 20% detected once. Points from the study as a whole: A TCR beta motif of 8 or 9 highly homologous variants appeared characteristic of ankylosing spondylitis blood.

The sequenced material came from blood, either unsorted or a sorted T cell fraction (not recorded which). The receptors were gathered from a male donor with ankylosing spondylitis.

The J gene is TRBJ2-5, the V gene TRBV7-2; D is undetermined. Trimming stripped 8 bases from V and 5 bases from J, with 21 bases between. Germline loops: CDR1 SGHTA, CDR2 FQGNSA. This CDR3 has 15 amino acids. CDR3 in amino acids: CASSNNGEGGETQYF. For the CDR3, the DNA is TGTGCCAGCTCCAACAATGGGGAAGGTGGTGAGACCCAGTACTTC.

This clonotype was seen only a few times. The chain uses TRBV6-2 or TRBV6-3 and TRBJ2-1, with 8 bases lining up with TRBD2. This CDR3 has 13 residues. CDR1 is MNHEY, CDR2 SVGEGT, per germline. J gave up 8 bases and V 6 bases, and 6 bases lay outside the gene matches. The DNA for the CDR3 is TGTGCCAGCAGAAGACTCGGGGGGGATGAGCAGTTCTTC. It specifies CASRRLGGDEQFF.

V is TRBV7-9 and J is TRBJ2-2; no clear D gene. The CDR3 consists of 15 residues. The germline V gene has CDR1 SEHNR and CDR2 FQNEAQ (reference sequence). V was trimmed by 5 bases and J by 0 bases, leaving 10 bases between them. CDR3 sequence: CASSPPVANTGELFF. CDR3 coding DNA: TGTGCCAGCAGCCCACCAGTCGCGAACACCGGGGAGCTGTTTTTT. The full variable domain, with the rest looked up from reference TRBV7-9 and TRBJ2-2, is DTGVSQNPRHKITKRGQNVTFRCDPISEHNRLYWYRQTLGQGPEFLTYFQNEAQLEKSRLLSDRFSAERPKGSFSTLEIQRTEQGDSAMYLCASSPPVANTGELFFGEGSRLTVL.

The CDR3 protein is CASSQTDYWGNEQFF. CDR3 DNA: TGCGCCAGCAGCCAAACGGACTACTGGGGGAATGAGCAGTTCTTC. The chain has TRBV4-1 and TRBJ2-1; possibly TRBD2 for D (6 bases). The CDR3 is 15 residues long. CDR1 MGHRA and CDR2 YSYEKL come from the germline V gene. V lost 2 bases and J 7 bases, leaving 15 bases between the germline ends.

This chain connects TRBV7-2 to TRBJ2-7; no definite D call. Germline V gives CDR1 SGHTA, CDR2 FQGNSA. V was cut by 1 base and J by 2 bases, with 12 bases left in between. This CDR3 has 15 residues. The CDR3 here is CASSLGVAGTYEQYF. The CDR3 nucleotides read TGTGCCAGCAGCTTAGGAGTAGCCGGAACCTACGAGCAGTACTTC.

The CDR3 loop reads CASSLLPGDTYEQYF. In DNA, the CDR3 is TGTGCCAGCAGTCTACTTCCGGGGGACACCTACGAGCAGTACTTC. The rearrangement links TRBV6-5 to TRBJ2-7; TRBD1 or TRBD2 may be the D gene (6 bases each). The CDR3 is 15 amino acids. Germline CDR1 is MNHEY and CDR2 is SVGAGI. Deletions cut 5 bases from V and 2 bases from J, with 16 bases between.

The table lists this clonotype with a few counts. The CDR3 DNA sequence: TGTGCCAGCAGTTTACGGAGGGGGGGCGAGCAGTACTTC. Residues: CASSLRRGGEQYF. V usage is TRBV27 and J usage is TRBJ2-7; D is perhaps TRBD2 (7 bases). Germline CDR1 and CDR2: MNHEY and SMNVEV (reference sequence). Trimming took 2 bases from V and 6 from J, leaving 11 bases between them. The CDR3 covers 13 residues.

The table lists this clonotype with a few counts. The chain joins TRBV6-1 to TRBJ2-3, with D tentatively TRBD2 (5 bases). This CDR3 contains 15 residues. The ends were cut back, 8 bases at V and 0 bases at J, with 15 bases in the middle. The germline V gene encodes CDR1 MNHNS and CDR2 SASEGT. The CDR3 DNA follows: TGTGCCAGCTCTCCCGGGAAACTTAGCACAGATACGCAGTATTTT. This codes for CASSPGKLSTDTQYF.

V is TRBV7-2 and J is TRBJ2-7; 9 bases are a match to TRBD1. This CDR3 has 12 residues. The V gene end was trimmed by 8 bases and the J gene end by 4 bases; junction bases not matched to a gene: 3. The germline V gene encodes CDR1 SGHTA and CDR2 FQGNSA. CDR3 in DNA: TGTGCCAGCGTGGACAGGGGATACGAGCAGTACTTC. It encodes CASVDRGYEQYF. Full variable domain (remainder filled in from reference TRBV7-2 and TRBJ2-7): GAGVSQSPSNKVTEKGKDVELRCDPISGHTALYWYRQSLGQGLEFLIYFQGNSAPDKSGLPSDRFSAERTGGSVSTLTIQRTQQEDSAVYLCASVDRGYEQYFGPGTRLTVT.

This chain connects TRBV4-2 to TRBJ1-1; D may be TRBD1 (5 bases). The CDR3 length is 16 residues. The V and J ends lost 0 bases and 4 bases respectively, with 15 bases between them. CDR1 is LGHNA and CDR2 is YNFKEQ in the germline V gene. CDR3 sequence (DNA): TGTGCCAGCAGCCAAGACCCCAGTGGGGCGGCCACTGAAGCTTTCTTT. Protein sequence: CASSQDPSGAATEAFF.

This sequence joins TRBV2 and TRBJ1-2; perhaps TRBD1 as D (6 bases). CDR3 length equals 12 residues. From germline, CDR1 is SNHLY and CDR2 FYNNEI. Trimming cost V 2 bases and J 10 bases, with 11 bases left between them. CDR3: CASSELRGDYTF. The DNA of the CDR3 is TGTGCCAGCAGTGAATTAAGGGGGGACTACACCTTC.